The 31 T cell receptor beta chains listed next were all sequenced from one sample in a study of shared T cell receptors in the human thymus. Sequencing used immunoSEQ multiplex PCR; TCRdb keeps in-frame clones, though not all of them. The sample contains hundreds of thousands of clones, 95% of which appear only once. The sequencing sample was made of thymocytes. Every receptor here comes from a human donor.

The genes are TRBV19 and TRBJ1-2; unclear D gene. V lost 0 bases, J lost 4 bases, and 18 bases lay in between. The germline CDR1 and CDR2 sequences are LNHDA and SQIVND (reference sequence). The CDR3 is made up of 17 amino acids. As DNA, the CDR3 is TGTGCCAGTAGTATAGATTTAATCTCCGGATTGTCCTATGGCTACACCTTC. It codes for CASSIDLISGLSYGYTF.

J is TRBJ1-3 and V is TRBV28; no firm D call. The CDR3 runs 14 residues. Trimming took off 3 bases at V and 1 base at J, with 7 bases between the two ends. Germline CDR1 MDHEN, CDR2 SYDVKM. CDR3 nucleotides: TGTGCCAGCAGTTTGGGCACTTCTGGAAACACCATATATTTT. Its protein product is CASSLGTSGNTIYF.

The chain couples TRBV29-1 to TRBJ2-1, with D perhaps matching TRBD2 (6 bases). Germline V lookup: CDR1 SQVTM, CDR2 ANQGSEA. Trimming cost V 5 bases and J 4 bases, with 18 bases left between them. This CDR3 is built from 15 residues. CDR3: CSVPKRTTIYNEQFF. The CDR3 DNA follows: TGCAGCGTTCCAAAACGGACTACCATATACAATGAGCAGTTCTTC.

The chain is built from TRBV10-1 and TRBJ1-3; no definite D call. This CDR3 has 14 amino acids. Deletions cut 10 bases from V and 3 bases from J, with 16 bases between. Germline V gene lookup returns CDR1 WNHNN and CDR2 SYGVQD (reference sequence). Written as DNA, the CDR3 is TGCGCCACGGCCGAAGCATTTGATGGAAACACCATATATTTT. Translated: CATAEAFDGNTIYF.

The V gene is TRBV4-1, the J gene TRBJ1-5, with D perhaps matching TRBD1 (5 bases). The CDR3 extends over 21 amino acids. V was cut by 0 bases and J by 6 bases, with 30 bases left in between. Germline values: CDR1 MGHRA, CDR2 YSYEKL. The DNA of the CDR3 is TGCGCCAGCAGCCAAGATTGGGACGGCGTCAGGTTGCGGCTTACGGGTCAGCCCCAGCATTTT. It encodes CASSQDWDGVRLRLTGQPQHF.

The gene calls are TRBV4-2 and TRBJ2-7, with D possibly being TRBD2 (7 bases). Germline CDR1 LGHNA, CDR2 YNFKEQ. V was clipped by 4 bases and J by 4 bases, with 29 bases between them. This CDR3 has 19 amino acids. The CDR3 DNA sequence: TGTGCCAGCAGCCCCAGCGGGCGGGGGCCGATACAGGGTCGGTACGAGCAGTACTTC. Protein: CASSPSGRGPIQGRYEQYF.

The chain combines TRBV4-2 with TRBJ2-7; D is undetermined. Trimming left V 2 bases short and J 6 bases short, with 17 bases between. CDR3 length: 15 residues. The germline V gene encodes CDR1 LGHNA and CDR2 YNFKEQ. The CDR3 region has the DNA TGTGCCAGCAGCCAAAAGCCGTCTTATGAGCGCGAGCAGTACTTC. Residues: CASSQKPSYEREQYF.

CDR3: CASSIESTGLIAFF. The CDR3 DNA reads as TGTGCCAGTAGTATAGAATCTACAGGGTTGATAGCTTTCTTT. The chain employs TRBV19 and TRBJ1-1, with D possibly matching TRBD1 (6 bases). Between the trimmed V and J ends, which lost 0 bases and 10 bases, there was a span of 15 bases. CDR3 length equals 14 residues. The V gene's germline CDR1 is LNHDA and CDR2 SQIVND (reference sequence).

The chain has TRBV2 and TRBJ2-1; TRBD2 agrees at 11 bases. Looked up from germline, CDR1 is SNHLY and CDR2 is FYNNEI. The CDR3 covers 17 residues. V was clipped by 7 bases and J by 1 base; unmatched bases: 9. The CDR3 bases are TGTGCCAGCAACCGGGGGACTAGCGGATTTTCCTACAATGAGCAGTTCTTC. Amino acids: CASNRGTSGFSYNEQFF.

CDR3 sequence: CASSITGRVSPQETQYF. DNA of the CDR3: TGTGCCAGTAGTATTACAGGGAGGGTAAGCCCTCAAGAGACCCAGTACTTC. The chain is built from TRBV19 and TRBJ2-5, with D perhaps TRBD2 (7 bases). V was clipped by 3 bases and J by 2 bases, with 19 bases between them. Germline V gives CDR1 LNHDA, CDR2 SQIVND (reference sequence). The CDR3 has 17 residues.

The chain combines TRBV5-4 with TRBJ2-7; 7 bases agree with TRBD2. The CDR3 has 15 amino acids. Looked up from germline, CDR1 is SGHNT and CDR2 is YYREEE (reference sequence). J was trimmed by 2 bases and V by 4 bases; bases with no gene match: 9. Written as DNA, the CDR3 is TGTGCCAGCAGCCGGGGGGTTAGGGACCCCTACGAGCAGTACTTC. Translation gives CASSRGVRDPYEQYF.

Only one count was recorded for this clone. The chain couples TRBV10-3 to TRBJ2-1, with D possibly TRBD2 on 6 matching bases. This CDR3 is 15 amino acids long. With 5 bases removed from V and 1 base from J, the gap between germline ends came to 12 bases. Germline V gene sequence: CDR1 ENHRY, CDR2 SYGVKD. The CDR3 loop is CAISSREPSYNEQFF. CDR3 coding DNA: TGTGCCATCAGTTCACGGGAGCCATCCTACAATGAGCAGTTCTTC.

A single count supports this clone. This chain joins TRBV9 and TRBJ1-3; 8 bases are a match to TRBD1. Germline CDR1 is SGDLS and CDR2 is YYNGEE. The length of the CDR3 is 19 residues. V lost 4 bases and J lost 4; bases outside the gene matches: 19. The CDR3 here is CASSPRPGQVLSGGNTIYF. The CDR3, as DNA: TGTGCCAGCAGCCCACGGCCGGGACAGGTCCTGTCTGGAGGAAACACCATATATTTT.

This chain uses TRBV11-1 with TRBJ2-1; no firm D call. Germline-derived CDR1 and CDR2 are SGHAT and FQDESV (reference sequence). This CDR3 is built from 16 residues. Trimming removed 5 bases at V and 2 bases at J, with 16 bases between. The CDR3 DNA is TGTGCCAGCAGCCGCTCGACTGGTGATCCCTACAATGAGCAGTTCTTC. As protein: CASSRSTGDPYNEQFF.

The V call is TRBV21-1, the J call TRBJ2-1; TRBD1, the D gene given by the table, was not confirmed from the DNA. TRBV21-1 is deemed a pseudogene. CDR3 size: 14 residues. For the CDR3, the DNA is TGTGCCAGCAGCACACGGACAGGGAACAATGAGCAGTTCTTC. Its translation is CASSTRTGNNEQFF.

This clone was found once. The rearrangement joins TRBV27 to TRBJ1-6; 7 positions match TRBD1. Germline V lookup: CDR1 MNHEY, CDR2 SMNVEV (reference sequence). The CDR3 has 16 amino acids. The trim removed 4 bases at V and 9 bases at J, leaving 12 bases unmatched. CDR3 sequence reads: CASSSHPGGTSSPLHF. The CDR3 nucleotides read TGTGCCAGCAGTTCACACCCAGGGGGAACGAGTTCACCCCTCCACTTT.

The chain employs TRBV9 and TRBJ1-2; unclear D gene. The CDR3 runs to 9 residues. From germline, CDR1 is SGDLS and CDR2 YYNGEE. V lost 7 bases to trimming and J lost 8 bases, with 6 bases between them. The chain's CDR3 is CASLEGYTF. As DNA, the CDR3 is TGTGCCAGCCTAGAAGGCTACACCTTC.

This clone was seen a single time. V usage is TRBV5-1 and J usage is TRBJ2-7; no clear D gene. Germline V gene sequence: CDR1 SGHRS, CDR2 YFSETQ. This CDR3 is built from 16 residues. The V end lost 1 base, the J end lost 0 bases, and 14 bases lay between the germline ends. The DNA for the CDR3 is TGCGCCAGCAGCTTGAATCCCGGAATGTCCTCCTACGAGCAGTACTTC. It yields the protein CASSLNPGMSSYEQYF. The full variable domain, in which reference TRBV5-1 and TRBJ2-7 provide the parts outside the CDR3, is KAGVTQTPRYLIKTRGQQVTLSCSPISGHRSVSWYQQTPGQGLQFLFEYFSETQRNKGNFPGRFSGRQFSNSRSEMNVSTLELGDSALYLCASSLNPGMSSYEQYFGPGTRLTVT.

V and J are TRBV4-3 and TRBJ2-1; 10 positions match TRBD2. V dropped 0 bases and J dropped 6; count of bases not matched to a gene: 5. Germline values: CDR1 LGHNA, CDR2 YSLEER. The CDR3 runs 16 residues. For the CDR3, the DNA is TGCGCCAGCAGCCAAGATTGGCTAGCGGGAGTCAATGAGCAGTTCTTC. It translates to CASSQDWLAGVNEQFF.

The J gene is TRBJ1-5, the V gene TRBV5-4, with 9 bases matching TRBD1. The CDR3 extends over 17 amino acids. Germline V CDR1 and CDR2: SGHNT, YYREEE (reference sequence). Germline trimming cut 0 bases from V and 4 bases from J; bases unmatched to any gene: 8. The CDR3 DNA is TGTGCCAGCAGCTTGGACAGGGGGCGATTGGGAAATCAGCCCCAGCATTTT. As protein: CASSLDRGRLGNQPQHF.

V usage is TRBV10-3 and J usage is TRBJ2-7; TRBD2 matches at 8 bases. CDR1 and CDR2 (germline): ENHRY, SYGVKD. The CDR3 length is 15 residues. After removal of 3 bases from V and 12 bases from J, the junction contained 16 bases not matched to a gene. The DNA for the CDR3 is TGTGCCATCAGTGATCGGTGGGGACTAGTGGTAGAGTTGTACTTC. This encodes CAISDRWGLVVELYF.

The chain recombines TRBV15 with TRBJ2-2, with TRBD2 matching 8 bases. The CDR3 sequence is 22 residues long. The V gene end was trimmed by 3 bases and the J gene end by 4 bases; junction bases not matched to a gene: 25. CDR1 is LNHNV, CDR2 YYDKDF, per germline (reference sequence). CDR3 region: CATSSHAPPGLVSDDATGELFF. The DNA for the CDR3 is TGTGCCACCAGCAGCCACGCCCCCCCGGGACTAGTATCCGATGACGCCACCGGGGAGCTGTTTTTT.

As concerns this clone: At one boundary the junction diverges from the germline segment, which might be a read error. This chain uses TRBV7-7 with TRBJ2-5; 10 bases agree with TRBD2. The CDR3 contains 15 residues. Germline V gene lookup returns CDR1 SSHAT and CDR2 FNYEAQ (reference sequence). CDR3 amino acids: CASSTRSGRAETQYF. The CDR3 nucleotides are TGTGCTAGCAGCACACGAAGCGGGAGGGCCGAGACCCAGTACTTC. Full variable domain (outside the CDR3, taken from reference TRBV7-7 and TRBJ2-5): GAGVSQSPRYKVTKRGQDVTLRCDPISSHATLYWYQQALGQGPEFLTYFNYEAQPDKSGLPSDRFSAERPEGSISTLTIQRTEQRDSAMYRCASSTRSGRAETQYFGPGTRLLVL.

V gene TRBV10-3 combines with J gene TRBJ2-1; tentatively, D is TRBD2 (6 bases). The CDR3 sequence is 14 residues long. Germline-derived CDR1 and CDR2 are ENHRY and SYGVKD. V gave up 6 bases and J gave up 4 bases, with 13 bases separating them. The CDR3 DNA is TGTGCCATCAGGGCCGTCGGGAGTTACAATGAGCAGTTCTTC. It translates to CAIRAVGSYNEQFF.

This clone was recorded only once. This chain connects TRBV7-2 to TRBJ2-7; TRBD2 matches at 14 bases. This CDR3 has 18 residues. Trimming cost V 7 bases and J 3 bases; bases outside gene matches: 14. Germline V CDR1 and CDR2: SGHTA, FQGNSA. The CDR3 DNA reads TGTGCCAGCAAAATTAACCGGACTAGCGGGGGGACCAACTACGAGCAGTACTTC. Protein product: CASKINRTSGGTNYEQYF.

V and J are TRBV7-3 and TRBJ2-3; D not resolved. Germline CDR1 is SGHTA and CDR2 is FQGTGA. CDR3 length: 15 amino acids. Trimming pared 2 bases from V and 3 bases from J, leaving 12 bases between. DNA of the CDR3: TGTGCCAGCAGCTTACCCTTCCTCCGGACAGATACGCAGTATTTT. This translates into CASSLPFLRTDTQYF.

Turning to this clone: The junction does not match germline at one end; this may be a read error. The CDR3 sequence is CARSLAGRGEQYF. For the CDR3, the DNA is TGCGCCCGCAGCTTGGCCGGGAGGGGGGAGCAGTACTTC. The V gene is TRBV5-1, the J gene TRBJ2-7; 8 bases agree with TRBD2. Germline CDR1 SGHRS, CDR2 YFSETQ. The CDR3 sequence is 13 residues long.

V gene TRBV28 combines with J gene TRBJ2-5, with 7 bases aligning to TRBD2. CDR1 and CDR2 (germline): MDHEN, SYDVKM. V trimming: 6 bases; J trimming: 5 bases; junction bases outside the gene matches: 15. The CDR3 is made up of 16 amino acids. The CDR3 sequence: CASSHCRAGVGETQYF. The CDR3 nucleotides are TGTGCCAGCAGCCATTGTCGGGCGGGAGTCGGGGAGACCCAGTACTTC.

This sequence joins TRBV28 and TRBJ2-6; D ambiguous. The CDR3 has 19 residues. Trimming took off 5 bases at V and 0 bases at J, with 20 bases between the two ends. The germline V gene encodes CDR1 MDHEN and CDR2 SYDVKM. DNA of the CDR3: TGTGCCAGCAGTAAAAGACGGTTGAAGACTTTCTCTGGGGCCAACGTCCTGACTTTC. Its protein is CASSKRRLKTFSGANVLTF.

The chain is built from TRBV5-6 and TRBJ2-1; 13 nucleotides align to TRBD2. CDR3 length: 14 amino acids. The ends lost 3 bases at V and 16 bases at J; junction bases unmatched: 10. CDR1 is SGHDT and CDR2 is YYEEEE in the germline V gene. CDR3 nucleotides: TGTGCCAGCAGCTCCCCCACTAGCGGGAGGGCCGATTTCTTC. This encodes CASSSPTSGRADFF.

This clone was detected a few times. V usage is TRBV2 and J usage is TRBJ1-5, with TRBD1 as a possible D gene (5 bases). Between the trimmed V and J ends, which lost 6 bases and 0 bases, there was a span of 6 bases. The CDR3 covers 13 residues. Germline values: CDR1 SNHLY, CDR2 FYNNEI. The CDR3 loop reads CASRGDSNQPQHF. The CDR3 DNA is TGTGCCAGCAGAGGGGATAGCAATCAGCCCCAGCATTTT. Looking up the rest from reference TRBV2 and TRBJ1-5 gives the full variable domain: EPEVTQTPSHQVTQMGQEVILRCVPISNHLYFYWYRQILGQKVEFLVSFYNNEISEKSEIFDDQFSVERPDGSNFTLKIRSTKLEDSAMYFCASRGDSNQPQHFGDGTRLSIL.